The 10 T cell receptor beta chains in this list originate from one sample, sequenced in a study of post-analysis software for immune sequencing data. The study's findings and limits: Four or five TRBV segments were more frequent in patients than controls; TRBV5-6, TRBV5-1 and TRBV20-1 belonged to this group.

Libraries were made from TCR beta cDNA, and they carried unique molecular identifiers. TCRdb called the PCR reads again in MiXCR, with one record for every CDR3 protein. The sample lists hundreds of thousands of distinct CDR3 sequences, 30% occurring once. These receptors lack a known antigen. Specimen: blood. These receptors were obtained from a girl aged 10 to 17 with multiple sclerosis.

This clonotype was counted ten times or more. The chain recombines TRBV29-1 with TRBJ2-7; a weak D match, TRBD1 (6 bases). The V end was cut by 4 bases, the J end by 6 bases, with 19 bases between. The CDR3 spans 14 residues. Per the germline V gene, CDR1 is SQVTM and CDR2 is ANQGSEA. Here the CDR3 reads CSVGQWNRESEQYF. The CDR3 DNA reads TGCAGCGTTGGTCAGTGGAACAGGGAGTCCGAGCAGTACTTC.

This clonotype was seen a few times. The CDR3: CASSEWGEGTEAFF. The CDR3 DNA reads as TGTGCCAGCAGTGAGTGGGGGGAAGGTACTGAAGCTTTCTTT. The chain has TRBV25-1 and TRBJ1-1; a weak D match, TRBD1 (5 bases). The germline gives CDR1 MGHDK, CDR2 SYGVNS. The CDR3 consists of 14 residues. The ends were cut back, 3 bases at V and 5 bases at J, with 13 bases in the middle. The full variable domain, with the rest looked up from reference TRBV25-1 and TRBJ1-1, is EADIYQTPRYLVIGTGKKITLECSQTMGHDKMYWYQQDPGMELHLIHYSYGVNSTEKGDLSSESTVSRIRTEHFPLTLESARPSHTSQYLCASSEWGEGTEAFFGQGTRLTVV.

The V gene is TRBV20-1, the J gene TRBJ2-5; D is unclear. In germline, CDR1 is DFQATT, CDR2 SNEGSKA (reference sequence). The CDR3 loop spans 13 amino acids. V was cut by 1 base and J by 4 bases, with 10 bases left in between. The CDR3 nucleotides read TGCAGTGCTAGAGTGTCCGGGCGAGAGACCCAGTACTTC. This codes for CSARVSGRETQYF.

DNA of the CDR3: TGTGCCAGCAGCCGGGGCTGGGGTGGCTACACCTTC. Amino acids: CASSRGWGGYTF. The chain is built from TRBV14 and TRBJ1-2, with D maybe TRBD1 (5 bases). This CDR3 comprises 12 residues. The V gene lost 4 bases and the J gene lost 7 bases, with 10 bases spanning the gap. The germline V gene has CDR1 SGHDN and CDR2 FVKESK.

This clonotype was counted a few times. V and J are TRBV20-1 and TRBJ1-4; tentatively, D is TRBD1 (5 bases). Looked up from germline, CDR1 is DFQATT and CDR2 is SNEGSKA (reference sequence). This CDR3 comprises 12 residues. Trimming removed 3 bases from V and 7 bases from J, with 9 bases in between. This CDR3 reads CSASGAFEKLFF. The CDR3 DNA is TGCAGTGCTAGTGGGGCGTTTGAAAAACTGTTTTTT.

Concerning this clonotype itself: The junction departs from germline at one end; a sequencing error may be responsible. The chain joins TRBV7-9 to TRBJ2-5; 8 positions match TRBD2. The CDR3 is made up of 16 amino acids. The germline V gene has CDR1 SEHNR and CDR2 FQNEAQ (reference sequence). The CDR3 nucleotides are TGTGCTAGCAGCTTAGCTAGCGGGCTCCCTTCAGTTGCCCAGTACTTC. Translated: CASSLASGLPSVAQYF.

The chain recombines TRBV20-1 with TRBJ2-3; 8 nucleotides agree with TRBD1. The CDR3 sequence is 13 residues long. Germline V lookup: CDR1 DFQATT, CDR2 SNEGSKA (reference sequence). This CDR3 is CSAVWTGKDTQYF. In nucleotides, the CDR3 is TGCAGCGCCGTTTGGACAGGGAAAGATACGCAGTATTTT.

The rearrangement joins TRBV7-2 to TRBJ1-2; 7 bases map to TRBD1. V lost 5 bases, J lost 4 bases, and 10 bases stayed unmatched. Germline assignment: CDR1 SGHTA and CDR2 FQGNSA. The CDR3 length is 15 residues. The CDR3 region is CASSPGTVGGYGYTF. As DNA, the CDR3 is TGTGCCAGCAGCCCCGGGACAGTAGGTGGCTATGGCTACACCTTC.

The V gene is TRBV9, the J gene TRBJ2-1; 15 bases are shared with TRBD2. With 3 bases clipped from V and 4 bases from J, the junction kept 2 bases outside the gene matches. The CDR3 has 16 residues. Germline CDR1 and CDR2: SGDLS and YYNGEE. DNA of the CDR3: TGTGCCAGCAGCGCGGGACTAGCGGGGGGATACAATGAGCAGTTCTTC. As protein: CASSAGLAGGYNEQFF.

This sequence joins TRBV28 and TRBJ2-4, with D hard to call. The V end lost 3 bases, the J end lost 0 bases, and 12 bases lay between the germline ends. The CDR3 runs 16 residues. CDR1 and CDR2 (germline): MDHEN, SYDVKM. The CDR3 DNA is TGTGCCAGCAGTTTTCAGAAGCTACTAGCCAAAAACATTCAGTACTTC. Translated: CASSFQKLLAKNIQYF.